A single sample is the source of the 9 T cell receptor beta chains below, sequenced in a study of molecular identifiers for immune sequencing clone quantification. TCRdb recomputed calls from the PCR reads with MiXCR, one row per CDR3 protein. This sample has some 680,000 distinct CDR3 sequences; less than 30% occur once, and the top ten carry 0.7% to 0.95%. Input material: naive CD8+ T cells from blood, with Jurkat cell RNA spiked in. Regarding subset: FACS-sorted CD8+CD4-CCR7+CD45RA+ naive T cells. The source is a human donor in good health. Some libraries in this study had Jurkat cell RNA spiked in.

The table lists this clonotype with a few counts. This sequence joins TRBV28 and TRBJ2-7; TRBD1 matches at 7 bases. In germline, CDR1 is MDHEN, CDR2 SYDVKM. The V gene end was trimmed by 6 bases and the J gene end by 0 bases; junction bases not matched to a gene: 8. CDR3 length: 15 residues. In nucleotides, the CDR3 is TGTGCCAGCAGCCTGGGGACAGTTTACTCCTACGAGCAGTACTTC. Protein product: CASSLGTVYSYEQYF. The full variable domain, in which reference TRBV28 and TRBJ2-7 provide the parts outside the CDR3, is DVKVTQSSRYLVKRTGEKVFLECVQDMDHENMFWYRQDPGLGLRLIYFSYDVKMKEKGDIPEGYSVSREKKERFSLILESASTNQTSMYLCASSLGTVYSYEQYFGPGTRLTVT.

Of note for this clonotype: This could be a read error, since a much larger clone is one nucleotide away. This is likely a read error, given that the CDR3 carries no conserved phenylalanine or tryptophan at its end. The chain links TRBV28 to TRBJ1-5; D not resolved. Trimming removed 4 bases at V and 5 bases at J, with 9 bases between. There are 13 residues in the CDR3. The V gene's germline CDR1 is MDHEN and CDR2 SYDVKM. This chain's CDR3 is CASSWTRDQPQHL. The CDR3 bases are TGTGCCAGCAGTTGGACTAGGGATCAGCCCCAGCATCTT.

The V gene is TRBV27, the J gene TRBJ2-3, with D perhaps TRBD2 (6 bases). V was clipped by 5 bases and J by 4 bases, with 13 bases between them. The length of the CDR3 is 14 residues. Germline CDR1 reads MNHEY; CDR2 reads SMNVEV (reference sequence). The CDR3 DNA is TGTGCCAGCAGTCCACTAGCTCAGGCAGATACGCAGTATTTT. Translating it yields CASSPLAQADTQYF.

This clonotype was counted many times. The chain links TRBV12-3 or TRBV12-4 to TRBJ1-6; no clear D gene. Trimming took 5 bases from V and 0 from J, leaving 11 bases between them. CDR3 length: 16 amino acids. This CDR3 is CASSPRGTSYNSPLHF. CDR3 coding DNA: TGTGCCAGCAGTCCTCGGGGTACCTCCTATAATTCACCCCTCCACTTT.

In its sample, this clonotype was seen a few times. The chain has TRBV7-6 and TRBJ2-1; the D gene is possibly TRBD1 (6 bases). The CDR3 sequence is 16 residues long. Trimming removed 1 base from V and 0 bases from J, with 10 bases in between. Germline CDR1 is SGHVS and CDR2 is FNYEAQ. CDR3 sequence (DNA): TGTGCCAGCAGCTTAGGGACAGAGAGCTCCTACAATGAGCAGTTCTTC. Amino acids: CASSLGTESSYNEQFF.

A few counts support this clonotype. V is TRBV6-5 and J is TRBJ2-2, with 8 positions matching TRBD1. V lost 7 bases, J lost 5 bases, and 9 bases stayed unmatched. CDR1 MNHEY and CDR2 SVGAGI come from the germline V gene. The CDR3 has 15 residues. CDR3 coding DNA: TGTGCCAGCAACATCGGACAGGGTGGGACCGGGGAGCTGTTTTTT. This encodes CASNIGQGGTGELFF.

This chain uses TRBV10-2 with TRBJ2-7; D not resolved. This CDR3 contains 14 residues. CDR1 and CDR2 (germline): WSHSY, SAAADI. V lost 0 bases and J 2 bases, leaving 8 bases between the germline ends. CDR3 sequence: CASSESTNPYEQYF. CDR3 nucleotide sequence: TGCGCCAGCAGTGAGTCGACGAACCCCTACGAGCAGTACTTC.

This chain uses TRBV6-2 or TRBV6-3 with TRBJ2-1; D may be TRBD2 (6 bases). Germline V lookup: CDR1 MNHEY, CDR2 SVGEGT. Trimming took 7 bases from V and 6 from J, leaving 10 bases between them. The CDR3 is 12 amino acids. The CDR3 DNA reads TGTGCCAGCAATCCGGGAGTCAATGAGCAGTTCTTC. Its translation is CASNPGVNEQFF.

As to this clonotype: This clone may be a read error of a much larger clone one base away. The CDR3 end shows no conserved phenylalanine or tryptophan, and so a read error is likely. CDR3 DNA: TGTGCCAGCCACCCGACAGGGAACACCGGGGAGCTGTTTGTT. It yields the protein CASHPTGNTGELFV. The rearrangement uses TRBV7-3 and TRBJ2-2, with D possibly being TRBD1 (6 bases). CDR3 length equals 14 residues. Per germline, CDR1 SGHTA and CDR2 FQGTGA. Between the trimmed V and J ends, which lost 8 bases and 1 base, there was a span of 11 bases.